A single sample is the source of the 4 T cell receptor beta chains below, sequenced in a study of spatial heterogeneity in lung cancer. TCRdb redid the calling of the 5' RACE reads with MiXCR, one entry per CDR3 protein. The data show tens of thousands of distinct CDR3 sequences, roughly 12% seen once. Time point: sample taken at primary tumor resection. Sequencing was performed on PBMCs, taken at surgery. The receptors were sampled from a male donor with early-stage non-small cell lung cancer.

This clonotype was picked up a small number of times. V gene TRBV14 combines with J gene TRBJ2-7, with a tentative D call TRBD2 (5 bases). Trimming shortened V by 2 bases and J by 1 base, and 9 bases separated the two germline ends. The germline CDR1 and CDR2 sequences are SGHDN and FVKESK. This CDR3 has 14 residues. CDR3 region: CASSQLGSSYEQYF. As DNA, the CDR3 is TGTGCCAGCAGCCAACTTGGGAGTTCCTACGAGCAGTACTTC.

The rearrangement joins TRBV18 to TRBJ2-3; 9 positions agree with TRBD1. Trimming removed 3 bases from V and 4 bases from J; junction bases left unmatched: 5. This CDR3 is 15 amino acids long. Looked up from germline, CDR1 is KGHSH and CDR2 is LQKENI. DNA for the CDR3: TGTGCCAGCTCACCCGGGACAGGGTTTTCAGATACGCAGTATTTT. It is translated as CASSPGTGFSDTQYF.

In this sample, this clonotype turned up a few times. The chain employs TRBV28 and TRBJ1-5; 8 bases map to TRBD1. Per germline, CDR1 MDHEN and CDR2 SYDVKM. The trim removed 3 bases at V and 1 base at J, leaving 2 bases unmatched. The CDR3 runs 15 residues. In DNA, the CDR3 is TGTGCCAGCAGTTTTCAGGGGGCGAGCAATCAGCCCCAGCATTTT. It is translated as CASSFQGASNQPQHF.

This clonotype occurred a few times. The chain carries TRBV20-1 and TRBJ1-6; 8 nucleotides agree with TRBD1. Germline assignment: CDR1 DFQATT and CDR2 SNEGSKA (reference sequence). V was clipped by 1 base and J by 2 bases; unmatched bases: 4. There are 16 residues in the CDR3. The CDR3 DNA reads TGCAGTGCTAGAGTCAGGGGGCTGCCCTATAATTCACCCCTCCACTTT. It encodes CSARVRGLPYNSPLHF.